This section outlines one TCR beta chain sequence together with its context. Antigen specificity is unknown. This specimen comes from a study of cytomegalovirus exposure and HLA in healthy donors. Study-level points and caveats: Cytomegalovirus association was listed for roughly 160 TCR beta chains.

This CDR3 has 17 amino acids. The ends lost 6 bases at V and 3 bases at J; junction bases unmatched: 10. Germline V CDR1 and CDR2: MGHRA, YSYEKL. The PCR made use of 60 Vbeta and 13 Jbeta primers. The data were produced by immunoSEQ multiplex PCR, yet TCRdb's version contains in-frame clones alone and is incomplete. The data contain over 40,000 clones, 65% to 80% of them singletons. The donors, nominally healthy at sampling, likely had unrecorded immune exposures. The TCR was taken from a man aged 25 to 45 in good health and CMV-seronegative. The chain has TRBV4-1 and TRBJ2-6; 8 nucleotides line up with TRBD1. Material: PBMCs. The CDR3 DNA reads TGCGCCAGCAGTAAAGGTCAGGGGGCCGGTGGGGCCAACGTCCTGACTTTC. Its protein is CASSKGQGAGGANVLTF.